What follows is one T cell receptor beta chain and its context. Its antigen remains unknown. This specimen comes from a study of monozygotic twins with inflammatory bowel disease. Study-wide points: Any single strong signal or clonotype tied to IBD lacked support.

UMIs bearing a 6-nucleotide sample barcode were added through template switching. TCRdb re-called the 5' RACE reads and catalogs CDR3 proteins one per entry, DNA excluded. Its table records approximately 400,000 distinct CDR3 sequences. This TCR derives from a human donor with ulcerative colitis or Crohn's disease, or a healthy co-twin of an affected twin (not recorded which). Sequencing was carried out using blood.

CDR3: CASSLWGPRSQPQHF. The chain couples TRBV12-3 or TRBV12-4 to TRBJ1-5; the D call from TCRdb, TRBD1, cannot be confirmed without DNA. The CDR3 has 15 amino acids.